This is a list of T cell receptor beta chains from one sample in a study of early T cells in non-severe SARS-CoV-2 infection. Via MiXCR, TCRdb re-called the 5' RACE reads, giving one row per CDR3 protein. The sample lists about 83,000 distinct CDR3 sequences; approximately 13% were seen once. The specimen was whole blood. All receptors derive from an adult who was a healthcare worker with PCR-confirmed SARS-CoV-2 infection or an uninfected control (not recorded which). The CDR3 runs from the conserved cysteine through the conserved F or W. D genes are given only for firm matches. Size is stated for part of the rows, as once, few or many counts, or as a class when the clone is expanded.

abundance: NA
d_gene: NA
j_gene: TRBJ2-6
v_gene: TRBV19
CDR3nt: TGTGCCAGTACCCCAGGTACTATTTCGGGGGCCAACGTCCTGACTTTC
CDR3aa: CASTPGTISGANVLTF

abundance: NA
d_gene: TRBD1
j_gene: TRBJ2-6
v_gene: TRBV3-1
CDR3nt: TGTACCAGCAGCCAGGCTCCGGGACAGGGGTCTGGGGCCAACGTCCTGACTTTC
CDR3aa: CTSSQAPGQGSGANVLTF

abundance: many
d_gene: NA
j_gene: TRBJ2-5
v_gene: TRBV3-1
CDR3nt: TGTGCCAGCAGCTCTTATCGACAAGAGACCCAGTACTTC
CDR3aa: CASSSYRQETQYF

abundance: NA
d_gene: NA
j_gene: TRBJ2-3
v_gene: TRBV10-2
CDR3nt: TGCGCCAGCGCGGACTCGCCTAGCACAGATACGCAGTATTTT
CDR3aa: CASADSPSTDTQYF

abundance: NA
d_gene: NA
j_gene: TRBJ2-7
v_gene: TRBV6-5
CDR3nt: TGTGCCAGCAGCGTAACAGGGATCCGCTCCTCCTACGAGCAGTACTTC
CDR3aa: CASSVTGIRSSYEQYF

abundance: NA
d_gene: NA
j_gene: TRBJ2-7
v_gene: TRBV21-1
CDR3nt: TGTGCCAGCAGCCAACCCCGGAGGGACACAAGACTCTACGAGCAGTACTTC
CDR3aa: CASSQPRRDTRLYEQYF

abundance: few
d_gene: TRBD2
j_gene: TRBJ2-1
v_gene: TRBV12-3/TRBV12-4
CDR3nt: TGTGCCAGCAGTTCCGCGGGAGGGGAGGGACGGCAGTTCTTC
CDR3aa: CASSSAGGEGRQFF

abundance: NA
d_gene: NA
j_gene: TRBJ2-1
v_gene: TRBV19
CDR3nt: TGTGCCAGTAGTATGATAGCTTCCCTGGAGCAGTTCTTC
CDR3aa: CASSMIASLEQFF

abundance: many
d_gene: NA
j_gene: TRBJ1-2
v_gene: TRBV7-2
CDR3nt: TGTGCCAGCAGCTTAGGGGTTAGCACTAACTATGGCTACACCTTC
CDR3aa: CASSLGVSTNYGYTF

abundance: NA
d_gene: NA
j_gene: TRBJ2-1
v_gene: TRBV6-2/TRBV6-3
CDR3nt: TGTGCCAGCAGTTGGACGAATGAGCAGTTCTTC
CDR3aa: CASSWTNEQFF

abundance: few
d_gene: NA
j_gene: TRBJ2-1
v_gene: TRBV19
CDR3nt: TGTGCCAGTAGTATAGATCTGAATTACAATGAGCAGTTCTTC
CDR3aa: CASSIDLNYNEQFF

abundance: few
d_gene: TRBD1
j_gene: TRBJ1-1
v_gene: TRBV5-1
CDR3nt: TGCGCCAGCAGCTTGGACAGGGGAACGAACACTGAAGCTTTCTTT
CDR3aa: CASSLDRGTNTEAFF

abundance: few
d_gene: NA
j_gene: TRBJ1-1
v_gene: TRBV18
CDR3nt: TGTGCCAGCTCACCAGGACAGCTGAACACTGAAGCTTTCTTT
CDR3aa: CASSPGQLNTEAFF

abundance: NA
d_gene: TRBD2
j_gene: TRBJ2-2
v_gene: TRBV29-1
CDR3nt: TGCAGCGTTGAAGATCATGGACTAGCGGGAGGACCCGGGGAGCTGTTTTTT
CDR3aa: CSVEDHGLAGGPGELFF

abundance: medium-sized
d_gene: NA
j_gene: TRBJ2-5
v_gene: TRBV29-1
CDR3nt: TGCAGCGTGAGGCCCCAGCAAGAGACCCAGTACTTC
CDR3aa: CSVRPQQETQYF

abundance: NA
d_gene: TRBD2
j_gene: TRBJ2-1
v_gene: TRBV7-2
CDR3nt: TGTGCCAGCAGCTCCCTAGCGGGAGGGGGCTATGAGCAGTTCTTC
CDR3aa: CASSSLAGGGYEQFF

abundance: few
d_gene: TRBD2
j_gene: TRBJ2-7
v_gene: TRBV20-1
CDR3nt: TGCAGTGCTAGGCCCCCAGGACTAGCGGGAGTATCCGAGCAGTACTTC
CDR3aa: CSARPPGLAGVSEQYF

abundance: NA
d_gene: TRBD2
j_gene: TRBJ2-3
v_gene: TRBV5-6
CDR3nt: TGTGCCAGCAGCTTGGTCGCTAGCGGTAATACGCAGTATTTT
CDR3aa: CASSLVASGNTQYF

abundance: NA
d_gene: NA
j_gene: TRBJ2-3
v_gene: TRBV15
CDR3nt: TGTGCCACCAGCAGACCCCTAATAGGTTTAGATACGCAGTATTTT
CDR3aa: CATSRPLIGLDTQYF

abundance: few
d_gene: NA
j_gene: TRBJ2-1
v_gene: TRBV10-3
CDR3nt: TGTGCCGTCGACGTGGCGGGCGCCTCCAATGAGCAGTTCTTC
CDR3aa: CAVDVAGASNEQFF

abundance: NA
d_gene: TRBD2
j_gene: TRBJ2-2
v_gene: TRBV9
CDR3nt: TGTGCCAGCAGCGGACTAGCGGGGCCCGGGGAGCTGTTTTTT
CDR3aa: CASSGLAGPGELFF

abundance: NA
d_gene: NA
j_gene: TRBJ2-7
v_gene: TRBV7-2
CDR3nt: TGTGCCAGCAGCTTTGGCGGGTCGAGCTCCTACGAGCAGTACTTC
CDR3aa: CASSFGGSSSYEQYF

abundance: many
d_gene: NA
j_gene: TRBJ1-3
v_gene: TRBV11-2
CDR3nt: TGTGCCAGCAGCCCAGGAGGAGAAAACACCATATATTTT
CDR3aa: CASSPGGENTIYF

abundance: many
d_gene: TRBD1
j_gene: TRBJ2-7
v_gene: TRBV3-1
CDR3nt: TGTGCCAGCAGCCACGGGACAGACTACGAGCAGTACTTC
CDR3aa: CASSHGTDYEQYF

abundance: NA
d_gene: TRBD2
j_gene: TRBJ2-3
v_gene: TRBV11-2
CDR3nt: TGTGCCAGCAGCGAAATCCAGCGGGAGCCCAATACGCAGTATTTT
CDR3aa: CASSEIQREPNTQYF

abundance: many
d_gene: NA
j_gene: TRBJ2-7
v_gene: TRBV7-2
CDR3nt: TGTGCCAGCAGCTTAATGGGGCAACTTGGCCACGAGCAGTACTTC
CDR3aa: CASSLMGQLGHEQYF

abundance: NA
d_gene: NA
j_gene: TRBJ2-7
v_gene: TRBV12-3/TRBV12-4
CDR3nt: TGTGCCAGCAGTTTAGAATCGGGCATTCCCGAGCAGTACTTC
CDR3aa: CASSLESGIPEQYF

abundance: few
d_gene: NA
j_gene: TRBJ2-2
v_gene: TRBV5-1
CDR3nt: TGCGCCAGCAGCTGGACTATGGGTTTCGCCGGGGAGCTGTTTTTT
CDR3aa: CASSWTMGFAGELFF

abundance: NA
d_gene: TRBD2
j_gene: TRBJ2-7
v_gene: TRBV7-6
CDR3nt: TGTGCCAGCAGCCCCTCCGGGACTAGCGGGAATCAGCAGTACTTC
CDR3aa: CASSPSGTSGNQQYF

abundance: NA
d_gene: NA
j_gene: TRBJ2-3
v_gene: TRBV29-1
CDR3nt: TGCAGCGTTGAAGCCTGGAGCACTAGCACAGATACGCAGTATTTT
CDR3aa: CSVEAWSTSTDTQYF

abundance: few
d_gene: NA
j_gene: TRBJ2-2
v_gene: TRBV19
CDR3nt: TGTGCCAGTAGTATAGGGACTTGGAACACCGGGGAGCTGTTTTTT
CDR3aa: CASSIGTWNTGELFF

abundance: few
d_gene: NA
j_gene: TRBJ2-5
v_gene: TRBV25-1
CDR3nt: TGTGCCAGCAGTGAATATCCCCCGGGGGAAGAGACCCAGTACTTC
CDR3aa: CASSEYPPGEETQYF

abundance: NA
d_gene: TRBD2
j_gene: TRBJ2-1
v_gene: TRBV18
CDR3nt: TGTGCCAGCTCCCCGTTAGCGGGAGTTACCCATGAGCAGTTCTTC
CDR3aa: CASSPLAGVTHEQFF

abundance: many
d_gene: NA
j_gene: TRBJ2-3
v_gene: TRBV7-2
CDR3nt: TGTGCCAGCAGCCGCCCGGGACTGTCAGGGTATTTT
CDR3aa: CASSRPGLSGYF

abundance: once
d_gene: NA
j_gene: TRBJ2-3
v_gene: TRBV6-2/TRBV6-3
CDR3nt: TGTGCCAGCAATCGGGTCCGGGAGACGATAGATACGCAGTATTTT
CDR3aa: CASNRVRETIDTQYF

abundance: NA
d_gene: NA
j_gene: TRBJ2-2
v_gene: TRBV10-1
CDR3nt: TGCGCCAGCAGTTCCCTAGCCATCACCGGGGAGCTGTTTTTT
CDR3aa: CASSSLAITGELFF

abundance: few
d_gene: TRBD1
j_gene: TRBJ1-5
v_gene: TRBV2
CDR3nt: TGTGCCAGCAGTCAACAGGGGGGCAATCAGCCCCAGCATTTT
CDR3aa: CASSQQGGNQPQHF

abundance: NA
d_gene: TRBD2
j_gene: TRBJ2-1
v_gene: TRBV20-1
CDR3nt: TGCAGTGCAAGTAGCGGGAGGAGCTCCTACAATGAGCAGTTCTTC
CDR3aa: CSASSGRSSYNEQFF

abundance: NA
d_gene: NA
j_gene: TRBJ2-6
v_gene: TRBV29-1
CDR3nt: TGCAGCATTGAGGATGGGGCCAACGTCCTGACTTTC
CDR3aa: CSIEDGANVLTF